Following are 17 T cell receptor beta chains from one sample sequenced in a study of blood T cell repertoires in COVID-19. The table came from immunoSEQ multiplex PCR; TCRdb's copy has only in-frame clones and leaves some out. Of about 140,000 clones listed, around 86% were seen once; the top ten hold approximately 9.1%. Material for sequencing was peripheral blood. The receptors shown here come from a woman in her sixties with active or convalescent COVID-19.

The chain joins TRBV10-2 to TRBJ1-4; 8 nucleotides align to TRBD1. Trimming cost V 8 bases and J 5 bases; bases outside gene matches: 10. The CDR3 loop spans 15 amino acids. Germline values: CDR1 WSHSY, CDR2 SAAADI. The CDR3 here is CASAGGTGPNEKLFF. The CDR3 coding sequence is TGCGCCAGCGCTGGGGGGACAGGTCCCAATGAAAAACTGTTTTTT.

The sample holds one count of this clone. This rearrangement joins TRBV15 to TRBJ1-5; 8 bases are a match to TRBD1. CDR3 length equals 15 residues. The germline gives CDR1 LNHNV, CDR2 YYDKDF (reference sequence). V shed 3 bases and J 6 bases; nucleotides not matched to a gene: 7. The CDR3 protein is CATSRDRVGGQPQHF. The CDR3 coding sequence is TGTGCCACCAGCAGGGACAGGGTAGGGGGTCAGCCCCAGCATTTT.

This clone appeared a single time. J is TRBJ1-2 and V is TRBV5-8, with TRBD1 matching 7 bases. The germline V gene encodes CDR1 SGHTS and CDR2 YDEGEE. V lost 3 bases, J lost 4 bases, and 6 bases stayed unmatched. This CDR3 has 14 residues. The CDR3 spells CASSSRGPAYGYTF. CDR3 sequence (DNA): TGTGCCAGCAGCTCTAGGGGGCCAGCCTATGGCTACACCTTC. The complete variable domain, with remaining parts taken from reference TRBV5-8 and TRBJ1-2, reads EAGVTQSPTHLIKTRGQQATLRCSPISGHTSVYWYQQALGLGLQFLLWYDEGEERNRGNFPPRFSGRQFPNYSSELNVNALELEDSALYLCASSSRGPAYGYTFGSGTRLTVV.

The rearrangement links TRBV7-3 to TRBJ2-2, with TRBD1 matching 11 bases. The CDR3 has 15 amino acids. From germline, CDR1 is SGHTA and CDR2 FQGTGA. V lost 6 bases to trimming and J lost 2 bases; unmatched junction nucleotides: 2. The CDR3 nucleotides are TGTGCCAGCAGTGGGACAGGGGGAAACACCGGGGAGCTGTTTTTT. This codes for CASSGTGGNTGELFF.

The chain has TRBV6-5 and TRBJ1-5; D gene uncertain. The V gene's germline CDR1 is MNHEY and CDR2 SVGAGI. V was cut by 2 bases and J by 0 bases, with 8 bases left in between. The CDR3 has 15 amino acids. The CDR3 sequence is CASSYASNSNQPQHF. In nucleotides, the CDR3 is TGTGCCAGCAGTTACGCGAGTAATAGCAATCAGCCCCAGCATTTT.

This chain links TRBV5-6 with TRBJ1-2; D unclear. The CDR3 is made up of 10 amino acids. Trimming left V 6 bases short and J 14 bases short, with 14 bases between. Germline CDR1 is SGHDT and CDR2 is YYEEEE. For the CDR3, the DNA is TGTGCCAGCACACGAATCGGGTATACCTTC. Residues: CASTRIGYTF. The whole variable domain, filled in from reference TRBV5-6 and TRBJ1-2, reads DAGVTQSPTHLIKTRGQQVTLRCSPKSGHDTVSWYQQALGQGPQFIFQYYEEEERQRGNFPDRFSGHQFPNYSSELNVNALLLGDSALYLCASTRIGYTFGSGTRLTVV.

The gene calls are TRBV24-1 and TRBJ2-6, with TRBD1 as a possible D gene (6 bases). CDR3 length: 16 amino acids. V lost 8 bases to trimming and J lost 1 base, with 14 bases between them. Germline V CDR1 and CDR2: KGHDR, SFDVKD. DNA for the CDR3: TGTGCCACCACCAACAGGGTGGTATCTGGGGCCAACGTCCTGACTTTC. It translates to CATTNRVVSGANVLTF.

CDR3 protein: CASSYGTGLNTGELFF. Here the CDR3 DNA reads TGTGCCAGTAGTTACGGGACAGGGCTGAACACCGGGGAGCTGTTTTTT. The J gene is TRBJ2-2, the V gene TRBV19; the match to TRBD1 covers 9 bases. The ends lost 5 bases at V and 1 base at J; junction bases unmatched: 5. The CDR3 loop spans 16 amino acids. Germline V gene data show CDR1 as LNHDA and CDR2 as SQIVND (reference sequence).

The rearrangement links TRBV30 to TRBJ2-1, with 13 positions matching TRBD2. V lost 8 bases, J lost 7 bases, and 5 bases stayed unmatched. The CDR3 length is 13 residues. Germline V CDR1 and CDR2: GTSNPN, SVGIG (reference sequence). CDR3 sequence: CAHGTSGENEQFF. DNA for the CDR3: TGTGCCCACGGGACTAGCGGGGAAAATGAGCAGTTCTTC. Based on the CDR3 plus reference TRBV30 and TRBJ2-1, the full variable domain is SQTIHQWPATLVQPVGSPLSLECTVEGTSNPNLYWYRQAAGRGLQLLFYSVGIGQISSEVPQNLSASRPQDRQFILSSKKLLLSDSGFYLCAHGTSGENEQFFGPGTRLTVL.

Only a few counts were recorded for this clone. V usage is TRBV7-2 and J usage is TRBJ1-4, with D perhaps matching TRBD1 (5 bases). The CDR3 loop spans 13 amino acids. Germline V gene data show CDR1 as SGHTA and CDR2 as FQGNSA. Trimming took 2 bases from V and 8 from J, leaving 9 bases between them. The CDR3 loop is CASSLNSGEKLFF. The CDR3 DNA is TGTGCCAGCAGCTTAAACTCAGGGGAAAAACTGTTTTTT.

The V and J genes are TRBV30 and TRBJ2-2; D ambiguous. The CDR3 totals 12 residues. V was cut by 2 bases and J by 5 bases, with 6 bases left in between. The germline V gene has CDR1 GTSNPN and CDR2 SVGIG (reference sequence). CDR3 sequence (DNA): TGTGCCTGGAGTAGAGCAACCGGGGAGCTGTTTTTT. Translating it yields CAWSRATGELFF.

This chain connects TRBV30 to TRBJ1-2; D might be TRBD1 (6 bases). The CDR3 loop spans 15 amino acids. Germline lookup yields CDR1 GTSNPN and CDR2 SVGIG (reference sequence). Trimming removed 0 bases from V and 8 bases from J, with 19 bases in between. The CDR3 reads CAWSVGTPTSGGYTF. DNA of the CDR3: TGTGCCTGGAGTGTAGGGACACCGACTTCTGGCGGCTACACCTTC. Variable domain in full (rest from reference TRBV30 and TRBJ1-2): SQTIHQWPATLVQPVGSPLSLECTVEGTSNPNLYWYRQAAGRGLQLLFYSVGIGQISSEVPQNLSASRPQDRQFILSSKKLLLSDSGFYLCAWSVGTPTSGGYTFGSGTRLTVV.

This clone was counted a single time. This sequence joins TRBV11-1 and TRBJ1-2; 7 nucleotides agree with TRBD1. This CDR3 is built from 13 residues. V was pared by 1 base and J by 7 bases, with 3 bases of the junction left unmatched. The germline CDR1 and CDR2 sequences are SGHAT and FQDESV (reference sequence). The CDR3 spells CASSLGQGIGYTF. The CDR3 DNA follows: TGTGCCAGCAGCTTAGGACAGGGTATTGGCTACACCTTC.

The rearrangement uses TRBV12-1 and TRBJ1-5; TRBD1 was called by the table and not checked on the DNA. TRBV12-1 is a listed pseudogene. This CDR3 has 17 residues. CDR3 coding DNA: TGTGCCAGCAACAAGCCGCTACAGGGCTCTAGCAATCAGCCCCAGCATTTT. It translates to CASNKPLQGSSNQPQHF.

This chain uses TRBV19 with TRBJ2-5; TRBD1 matches at 9 bases. The V and J ends lost 5 bases and 2 bases, in that order; junction bases with no gene match: 12. Germline V gene sequence: CDR1 LNHDA, CDR2 SQIVND (reference sequence). The CDR3 length is 17 residues. The DNA of the CDR3 is TGTGCCAGTAGTCAACGCTTGGGGACAGGGAAACAAGAGACCCAGTACTTC. This codes for CASSQRLGTGKQETQYF.

The CDR3 sequence is CASSIGGQMNQPQHF. CDR3 sequence (DNA): TGTGCCAGTAGTATAGGCGGACAAATGAATCAGCCCCAGCATTTT. This rearrangement joins TRBV19 to TRBJ1-5; D is perhaps TRBD1 (5 bases). V lost 1 base and J lost 4, with 11 bases in between. The germline CDR1 and CDR2 sequences are LNHDA and SQIVND (reference sequence). The CDR3 length is 15 residues.

The V call is TRBV2, the J call TRBJ1-1; TRBD1 might be the D (5 bases). From germline, CDR1 is SNHLY and CDR2 FYNNEI. Trimming took 4 bases from V and 4 from J, leaving 10 bases between them. The CDR3 loop spans 13 amino acids. The CDR3 reads CASSVGRATEAFF. The CDR3 bases are TGTGCCAGCAGTGTGGGCAGGGCCACTGAAGCTTTCTTT.